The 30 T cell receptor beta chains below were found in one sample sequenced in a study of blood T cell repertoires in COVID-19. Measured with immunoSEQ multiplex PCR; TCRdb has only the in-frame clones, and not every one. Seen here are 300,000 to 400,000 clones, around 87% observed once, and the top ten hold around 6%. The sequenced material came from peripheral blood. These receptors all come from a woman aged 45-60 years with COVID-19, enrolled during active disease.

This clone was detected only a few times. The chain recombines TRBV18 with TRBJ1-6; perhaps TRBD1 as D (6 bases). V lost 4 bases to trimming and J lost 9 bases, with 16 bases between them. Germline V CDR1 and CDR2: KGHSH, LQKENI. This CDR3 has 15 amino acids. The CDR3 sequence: CASSQQDSITSPLHF. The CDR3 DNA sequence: TGTGCCAGCTCACAACAGGACAGTATTACTTCACCCCTCCACTTT.

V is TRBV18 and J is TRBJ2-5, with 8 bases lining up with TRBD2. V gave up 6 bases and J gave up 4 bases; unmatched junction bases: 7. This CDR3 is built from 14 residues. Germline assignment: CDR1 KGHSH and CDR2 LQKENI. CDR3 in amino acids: CASSPIAGRETQYF. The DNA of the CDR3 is TGTGCCAGCTCGCCTATAGCGGGAAGAGAGACCCAGTACTTC.

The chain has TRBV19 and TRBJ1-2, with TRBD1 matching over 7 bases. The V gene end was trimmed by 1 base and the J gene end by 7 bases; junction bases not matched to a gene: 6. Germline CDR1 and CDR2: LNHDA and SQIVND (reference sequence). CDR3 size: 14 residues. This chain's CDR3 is CASSIGRTGPGYTF. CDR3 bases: TGTGCCAGTAGTATAGGTCGGACAGGTCCTGGCTACACCTTC.

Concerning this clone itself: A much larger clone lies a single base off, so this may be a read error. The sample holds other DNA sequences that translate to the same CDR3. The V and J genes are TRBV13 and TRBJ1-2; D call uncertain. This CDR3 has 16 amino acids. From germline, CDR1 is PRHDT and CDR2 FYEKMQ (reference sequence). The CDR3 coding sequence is TGTGCCAGCAGCCCCCGTAGTATGAGGGCCCAGTATGGCTACACCTTT. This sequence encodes CASSPRSMRAQYGYTF.

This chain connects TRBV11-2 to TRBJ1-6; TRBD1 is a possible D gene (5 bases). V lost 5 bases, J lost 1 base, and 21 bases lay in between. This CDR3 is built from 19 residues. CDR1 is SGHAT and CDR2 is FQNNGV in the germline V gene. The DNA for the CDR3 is TGTGCCAGCAGCCGTTTAGTTCCTGGGGCTGGGTCCTATAATTCACCCCTCCACTTT. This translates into CASSRLVPGAGSYNSPLHF.

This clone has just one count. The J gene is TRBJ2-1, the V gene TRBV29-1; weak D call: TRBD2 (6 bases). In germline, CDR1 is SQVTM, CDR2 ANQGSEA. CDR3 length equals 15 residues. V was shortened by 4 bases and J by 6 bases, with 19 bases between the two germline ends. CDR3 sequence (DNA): TGCAGCGTTGTTCACTTGGCGGGAATAACCAATGAGCAGTTCTTC. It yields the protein CSVVHLAGITNEQFF.

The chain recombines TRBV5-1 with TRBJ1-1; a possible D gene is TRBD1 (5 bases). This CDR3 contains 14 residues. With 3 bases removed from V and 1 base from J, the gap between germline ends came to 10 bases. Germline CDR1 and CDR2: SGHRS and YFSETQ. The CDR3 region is CASSWGGENTEAFF. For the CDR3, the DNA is TGCGCCAGCAGCTGGGGGGGTGAGAACACTGAAGCTTTCTTT.

The CDR3 DNA reads as TGTGCCAGTCGGACTAGCGGGAGGTCCCCGGGGGATACGCAGTATTTT. This codes for CASRTSGRSPGDTQYF. The chain couples TRBV19 to TRBJ2-3, with TRBD2 identical over 14 bases. This CDR3 spans 16 amino acids. Trimming took 8 bases from V and 6 from J; bases not matched to a gene: 10. Germline CDR1 LNHDA, CDR2 SQIVND (reference sequence).

Written as DNA, the CDR3 is TGTGCCAGCAGTGAACTGTCTGAGCAGTTCTTC. It yields the protein CASSELSEQFF. The J gene is TRBJ2-1, the V gene TRBV6-1; no clear D gene. The CDR3 loop spans 11 amino acids. The germline CDR1 and CDR2 sequences are MNHNS and SASEGT. Trimming left V 2 bases short and J 9 bases short, with 5 bases between.

CDR3 DNA: TGTGCCAGCAGCTCTGCTAGCGGGAGGGCCTCCTACAATGAGCAGTTCTTC. The encoded protein is CASSSASGRASYNEQFF. The chain combines TRBV5-4 with TRBJ2-1; TRBD2 agrees at 12 bases. Germline values: CDR1 SGHNT, CDR2 YYREEE (reference sequence). CDR3 size: 17 residues. The V and J ends lost 3 bases and 0 bases, in that order; junction bases with no gene match: 4.

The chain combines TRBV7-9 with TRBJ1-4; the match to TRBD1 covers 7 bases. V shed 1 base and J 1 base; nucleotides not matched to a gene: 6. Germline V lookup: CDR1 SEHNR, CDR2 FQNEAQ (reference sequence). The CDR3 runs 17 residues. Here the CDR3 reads CASSLVGRGQTNEKLFF. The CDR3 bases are TGTGCCAGCAGCTTAGTCGGGAGGGGGCAAACTAATGAAAAACTGTTTTTT.

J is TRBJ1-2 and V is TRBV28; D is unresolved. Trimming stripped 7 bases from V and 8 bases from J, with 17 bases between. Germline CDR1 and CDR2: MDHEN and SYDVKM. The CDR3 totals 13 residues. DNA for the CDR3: TGTGCCAGCAACCCTGGGGAGCCCGGGGGCTACACCTTC. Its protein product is CASNPGEPGGYTF.

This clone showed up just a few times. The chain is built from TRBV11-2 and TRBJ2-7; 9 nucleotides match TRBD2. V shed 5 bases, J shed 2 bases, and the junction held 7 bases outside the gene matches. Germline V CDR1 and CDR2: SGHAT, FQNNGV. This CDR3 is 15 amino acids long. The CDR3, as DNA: TGTGCCAGCAGCCCCGGCGCTAGCGGGACCTACGAGCAGTACTTC. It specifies CASSPGASGTYEQYF.

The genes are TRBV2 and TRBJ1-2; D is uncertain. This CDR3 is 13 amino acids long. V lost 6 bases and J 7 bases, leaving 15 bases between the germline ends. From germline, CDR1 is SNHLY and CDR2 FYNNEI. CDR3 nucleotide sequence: TGTGCCAGCAGAAGCGGTGGCGATGCTGGCTACACCTTC. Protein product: CASRSGGDAGYTF.

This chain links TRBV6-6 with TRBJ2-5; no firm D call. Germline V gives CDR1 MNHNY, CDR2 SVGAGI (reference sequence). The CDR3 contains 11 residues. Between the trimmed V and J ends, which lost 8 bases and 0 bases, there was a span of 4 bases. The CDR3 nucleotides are TGTGCCAGCGGCTACCAAGAGACCCAGTACTTC. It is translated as CASGYQETQYF.

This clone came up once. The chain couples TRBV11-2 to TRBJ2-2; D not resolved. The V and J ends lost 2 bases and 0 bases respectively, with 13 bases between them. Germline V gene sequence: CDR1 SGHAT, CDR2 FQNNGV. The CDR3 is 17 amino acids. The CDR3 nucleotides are TGTGCCAGCAGCTTACGTTTTAGGAGCTCGAACACCGGGGAGCTGTTTTTT. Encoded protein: CASSLRFRSSNTGELFF.

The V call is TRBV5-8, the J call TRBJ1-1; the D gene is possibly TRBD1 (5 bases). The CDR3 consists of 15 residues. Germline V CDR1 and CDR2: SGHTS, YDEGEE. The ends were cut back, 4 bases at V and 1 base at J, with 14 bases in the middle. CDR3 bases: TGTGCCAGCAGCCTGGGACCGACACCGAACACTGAAGCTTTCTTT. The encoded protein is CASSLGPTPNTEAFF. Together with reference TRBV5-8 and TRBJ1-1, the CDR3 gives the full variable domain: EAGVTQSPTHLIKTRGQQATLRCSPISGHTSVYWYQQALGLGLQFLLWYDEGEERNRGNFPPRFSGRQFPNYSSELNVNALELEDSALYLCASSLGPTPNTEAFFGQGTRLTVV.

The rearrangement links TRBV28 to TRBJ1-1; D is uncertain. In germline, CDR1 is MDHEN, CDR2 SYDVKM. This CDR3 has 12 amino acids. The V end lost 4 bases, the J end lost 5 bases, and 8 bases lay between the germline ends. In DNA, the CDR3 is TGTGCCAGCAGTTCTCCTAGGACTGAAGCTTTCTTT. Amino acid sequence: CASSSPRTEAFF.

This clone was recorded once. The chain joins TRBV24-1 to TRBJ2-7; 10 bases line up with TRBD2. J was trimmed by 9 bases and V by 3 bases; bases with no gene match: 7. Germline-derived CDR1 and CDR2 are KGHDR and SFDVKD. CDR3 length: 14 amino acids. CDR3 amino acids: CATSDGAGGLTQYF. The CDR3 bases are TGTGCCACCAGTGATGGAGCGGGAGGGCTTACGCAGTACTTC.

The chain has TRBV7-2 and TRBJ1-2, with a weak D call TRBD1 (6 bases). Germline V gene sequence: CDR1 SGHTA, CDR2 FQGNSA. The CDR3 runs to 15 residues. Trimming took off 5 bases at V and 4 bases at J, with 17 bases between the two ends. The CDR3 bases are TGTGCCAGCAGCCCACGGACAGTCACCCTCTATGGCTACACCTTC. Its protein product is CASSPRTVTLYGYTF.

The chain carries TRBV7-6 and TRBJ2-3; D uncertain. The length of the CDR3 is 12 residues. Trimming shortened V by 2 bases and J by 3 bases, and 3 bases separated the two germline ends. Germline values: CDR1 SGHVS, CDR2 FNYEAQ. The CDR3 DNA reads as TGTGCCAGCAGCTTATATACAGATACGCAGTATTTT. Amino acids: CASSLYTDTQYF.

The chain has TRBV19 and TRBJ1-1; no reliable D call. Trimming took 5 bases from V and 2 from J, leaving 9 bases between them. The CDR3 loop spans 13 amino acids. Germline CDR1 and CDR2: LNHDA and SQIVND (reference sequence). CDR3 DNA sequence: TGTGCCAGTAGTCTAAATTTAAACACTGAAGCTTTCTTT. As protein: CASSLNLNTEAFF.

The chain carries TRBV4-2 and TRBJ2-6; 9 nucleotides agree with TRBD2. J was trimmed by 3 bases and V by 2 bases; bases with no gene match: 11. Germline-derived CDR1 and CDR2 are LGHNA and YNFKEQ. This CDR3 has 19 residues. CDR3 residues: CASSQTGLAGLSGANVLTF. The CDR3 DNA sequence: TGTGCCAGCAGCCAAACCGGTCTAGCGGGATTAAGTGGGGCCAACGTCCTGACTTTC.

Written as DNA, the CDR3 is TGCGCCAGCAGCTTAGGGTCGGGAGGGCTTTCCTACAATGAGCAGTTCTTC. Its protein product is CASSLGSGGLSYNEQFF. This rearrangement joins TRBV5-1 to TRBJ2-1, with TRBD2 matching 8 bases. This CDR3 region has 17 residues. J was trimmed by 1 base and V by 2 bases; bases with no gene match: 8. Germline CDR1 and CDR2: SGHRS and YFSETQ.

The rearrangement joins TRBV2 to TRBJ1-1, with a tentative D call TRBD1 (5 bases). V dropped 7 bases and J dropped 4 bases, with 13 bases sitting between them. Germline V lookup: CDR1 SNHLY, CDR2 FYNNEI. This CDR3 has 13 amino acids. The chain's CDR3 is CASNRGVGTEAFF. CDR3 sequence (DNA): TGTGCCAGCAATAGGGGCGTTGGCACTGAAGCTTTCTTT.

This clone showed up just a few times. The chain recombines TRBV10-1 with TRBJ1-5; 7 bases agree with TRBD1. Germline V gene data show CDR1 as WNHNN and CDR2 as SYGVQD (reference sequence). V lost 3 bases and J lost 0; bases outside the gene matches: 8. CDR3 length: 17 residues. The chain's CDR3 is CASSDRTGLYSNQPQHF. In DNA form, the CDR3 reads TGCGCCAGCAGTGACCGGACAGGCCTGTATAGCAATCAGCCCCAGCATTTT.

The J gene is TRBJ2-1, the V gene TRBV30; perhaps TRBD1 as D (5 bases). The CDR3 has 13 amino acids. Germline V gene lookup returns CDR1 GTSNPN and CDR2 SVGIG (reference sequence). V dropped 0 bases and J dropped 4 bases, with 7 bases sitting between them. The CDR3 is CAWSVRQYNEQFF. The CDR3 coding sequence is TGTGCCTGGAGTGTACGACAGTACAATGAGCAGTTCTTC.

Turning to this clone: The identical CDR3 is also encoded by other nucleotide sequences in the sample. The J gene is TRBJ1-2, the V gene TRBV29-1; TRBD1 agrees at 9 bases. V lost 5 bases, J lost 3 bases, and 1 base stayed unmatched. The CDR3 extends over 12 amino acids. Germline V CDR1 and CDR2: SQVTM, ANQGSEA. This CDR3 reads CSVRQGDYGYTF. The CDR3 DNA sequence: TGCAGCGTTAGACAGGGGGACTATGGCTACACCTTC.

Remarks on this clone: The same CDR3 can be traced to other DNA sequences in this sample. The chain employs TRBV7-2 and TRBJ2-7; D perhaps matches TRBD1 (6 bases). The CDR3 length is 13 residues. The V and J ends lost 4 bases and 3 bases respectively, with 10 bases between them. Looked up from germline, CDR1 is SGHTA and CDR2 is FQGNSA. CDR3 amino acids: CASSSRTDYEQYF. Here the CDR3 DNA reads TGTGCCAGCAGCTCCCGGACAGACTACGAGCAGTACTTC.

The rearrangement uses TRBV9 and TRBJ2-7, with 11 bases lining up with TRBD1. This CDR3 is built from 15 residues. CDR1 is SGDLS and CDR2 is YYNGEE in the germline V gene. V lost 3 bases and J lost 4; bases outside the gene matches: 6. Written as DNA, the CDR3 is TGTGCCAGCAGCGCCGGCGGGGACAGGGGGTACGAGCAGTACTTC. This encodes CASSAGGDRGYEQYF.